Presented here are 15 T cell receptor beta chains from one specimen sequenced in a study of radiotherapy plus CTLA-4 blockade in lung cancer. The table came from immunoSEQ multiplex PCR; TCRdb's copy has only in-frame clones and leaves some out. Among tens of thousands of clones listed, 71% were seen once. The material was peripheral blood, obtained from a patient treated with radiotherapy plus ipilimumab. Every receptor here comes from a human donor with non-small cell lung cancer whose response to radiotherapy plus ipilimumab could not be evaluated.

The DNA for the CDR3 is TGTGCCAGCAGTTTAAGACAATCCCCCCCTCTCTATGGCTACACCTTC. Its translation: CASSLRQSPPLYGYTF. The chain uses TRBV27 and TRBJ1-2; D gene uncertain. CDR1 is MNHEY, CDR2 SMNVEV, per germline (reference sequence). Deletions cut 2 bases from V and 4 bases from J, with 17 bases between. This CDR3 region has 16 residues.

This chain connects TRBV29-1 to TRBJ1-2, with 7 bases identical to TRBD1. The CDR3 totals 12 residues. V trimming: 7 bases; J trimming: 2 bases; junction bases outside the gene matches: 4. Germline CDR1 SQVTM, CDR2 ANQGSEA. The CDR3 loop is CSASTGNYGYTF. The CDR3 DNA reads as TGCAGCGCCTCGACAGGGAACTATGGCTACACCTTC.

V usage is TRBV5-1 and J usage is TRBJ2-1; TRBD2 matches at 13 bases. The CDR3 runs to 17 residues. Germline lookup yields CDR1 SGHRS and CDR2 YFSETQ. Unmatched junction bases numbered 10, after V lost 0 bases and J lost 10 bases. CDR3 protein: CASSLEPGLAGVGEQFF. CDR3 in DNA: TGCGCCAGCAGCTTGGAGCCCGGACTAGCGGGAGTGGGGGAGCAGTTCTTC.

The chain couples TRBV21-1 to TRBJ2-7; the listed D gene, TRBD1, was not tested against the DNA. TRBV21-1 is a pseudogene segment. The CDR3 is made up of 16 amino acids. The CDR3 reads CASSKKGTDLAYEQYF. The DNA of the CDR3 is TGTGCCAGCAGCAAAAAAGGAACAGACCTCGCCTACGAGCAGTACTTC.

This rearrangement joins TRBV19 to TRBJ1-5; weak D call: TRBD1 (5 bases). Looked up from germline, CDR1 is LNHDA and CDR2 is SQIVND (reference sequence). Trimming took off 5 bases at V and 2 bases at J, with 13 bases between the two ends. The CDR3 runs to 15 residues. In DNA form, the CDR3 reads TGTGCCAGTAGTCCGAGACAGATAGGCAATCAGCCCCAGCATTTT. Its protein is CASSPRQIGNQPQHF.

In this sample, this clone is medium-sized. The chain uses TRBV19 and TRBJ1-2; 9 bases are shared with TRBD1. The germline V gene encodes CDR1 LNHDA and CDR2 SQIVND (reference sequence). The V gene end was trimmed by 5 bases and the J gene end by 2 bases; junction bases not matched to a gene: 6. The CDR3 sequence is 15 residues long. Written as DNA, the CDR3 is TGTGCCAGTAGTGTTGCCGGGACAGGGAACTATGGCTACACCTTC. Its translation: CASSVAGTGNYGYTF.

This clone has just a few counts. The same CDR3 is also encoded by other DNA sequences in this sample. The chain joins TRBV2 to TRBJ1-1; D might be TRBD1 (6 bases). Trimming shortened V by 5 bases and J by 1 base, and 8 bases separated the two germline ends. The CDR3 contains 13 residues. CDR1 SNHLY and CDR2 FYNNEI come from the germline V gene. The CDR3: CASSLTGNTEAFF. The CDR3 DNA reads as TGTGCCAGCAGTTTGACAGGGAACACTGAAGCTTTCTTT.

The V and J genes are TRBV18 and TRBJ1-2; possible D gene TRBD1, 6 bases. Germline CDR1 and CDR2: KGHSH and LQKENI. The CDR3 loop spans 12 amino acids. Trimming cost V 4 bases and J 8 bases, with 11 bases left between them. CDR3 in amino acids: CASSQAQGGYTF. The CDR3 DNA sequence: TGTGCCAGCTCACAGGCCCAGGGGGGCTACACCTTC. The variable domain in full, with the rest retrieved from reference TRBV18 and TRBJ1-2, is NAGVMQNPRHLVRRRGQEARLRCSPMKGHSHVYWYRQLPEEGLKFMVYLQKENIIDESGMPKERFSAEFPKEGPSILRIQQVVRGDSAAYFCASSQAQGGYTFGSGTRLTVV.

The J gene is TRBJ2-2, the V gene TRBV5-5; no clear D. CDR3 length equals 15 residues. Germline lookup yields CDR1 SGHKS and CDR2 YYEKEE (reference sequence). Trimming cost V 1 base and J 4 bases, with 11 bases left between them. The CDR3 is CASSLSLSSTGELFF. CDR3 nucleotides: TGTGCCAGCAGCTTGAGTCTGTCGAGCACCGGGGAGCTGTTTTTT.

A few counts support this clone. The genes are TRBV19 and TRBJ1-5; TRBD1 might be the D (6 bases). The CDR3 loop spans 16 amino acids. Looked up from germline, CDR1 is LNHDA and CDR2 is SQIVND (reference sequence). With 1 base removed from V and 0 bases from J, the gap between germline ends came to 10 bases. This CDR3 is CASSIGTGTSNQPQHF. The CDR3 coding sequence is TGTGCCAGTAGTATAGGAACAGGGACTAGCAATCAGCCCCAGCATTTT.

The table lists this clone with a count of one. V gene TRBV30 combines with J gene TRBJ1-2, with 9 bases fitting TRBD1. The CDR3 has 15 amino acids. The trim removed 2 bases at V and 6 bases at J, leaving 10 bases unmatched. Germline V gene lookup returns CDR1 GTSNPN and CDR2 SVGIG (reference sequence). The CDR3 nucleotides read TGTGCCTGGAGTTCACGACAGGGGGGCCGAGATGGCTACACCTTC. This gives the protein CAWSSRQGGRDGYTF.

This clone was picked up a small number of times. Different DNA sequences within this sample yield the same CDR3. The chain joins TRBV28 to TRBJ2-7, with 8 bases lining up with TRBD1. The trim removed 4 bases at V and 6 bases at J, leaving 8 bases unmatched. The germline V gene encodes CDR1 MDHEN and CDR2 SYDVKM. This CDR3 has 14 amino acids. The CDR3 DNA reads as TGTGCCAGCAGTTACCTGGACAGGGTCGCCGAGCAGTACTTC. Protein product: CASSYLDRVAEQYF.

The chain joins TRBV5-1 to TRBJ1-1, with 11 bases matching TRBD1. Germline V gene sequence: CDR1 SGHRS, CDR2 YFSETQ. After removal of 3 bases from V and 5 bases from J, the junction contained 3 bases not matched to a gene. The CDR3 totals 14 residues. The CDR3 DNA reads TGCGCCAGCAGCTATTGGGACAGGGGGACTGAAGCTTTCTTT. Amino acid sequence: CASSYWDRGTEAFF.

The chain has TRBV9 and TRBJ2-1; the match to TRBD2 covers 13 bases. CDR1 is SGDLS and CDR2 is YYNGEE in the germline V gene. With V trimmed by 4 bases and J by 0 bases, 16 bases remained unmatched. The CDR3 sequence is 21 residues long. The CDR3 reads CASSPKLTSGRLTSSYNEQFF. In DNA form, the CDR3 reads TGTGCCAGCAGCCCCAAGTTGACTAGCGGGAGGTTGACTAGCTCCTACAATGAGCAGTTCTTC.

The chain's CDR3 is CASSRAQRERAHNEQFF. DNA for the CDR3: TGTGCCAGCAGTCGGGCTCAGCGGGAGAGGGCACACAATGAGCAGTTCTTC. V is TRBV28 and J is TRBJ2-1, with TRBD2 identical over 8 bases. Trimming removed 5 bases from V and 5 bases from J; junction bases left unmatched: 14. The germline V gene has CDR1 MDHEN and CDR2 SYDVKM. The CDR3 runs to 17 residues.